A selection of T cell receptor beta chains follows, all from one sample in a study of blood T cell repertoires in COVID-19. TCRdb's table, derived via immunoSEQ multiplex PCR, lists solely in-frame clones and lacks some. The sample gives 200,000 to 250,000 clones, 88% of which show up once; less than 3.5% is in the top ten. What was sequenced was peripheral blood. These receptors were collected from an older woman with acute or convalescent COVID-19. The CDR3 runs from the conserved cysteine through the conserved F or W. D genes are given only for firm matches. Expanded clones get a size class; other rows say once, few or many, or leave the size out.

TRBD2	TRBV4-1	TRBJ2-3	.	TGCGCCAGCAGCCAAGATCCCGCGGGAGTCACAGATACGCAGTATTTT	CASSQDPAGVTDTQYF
TRBD2	TRBV7-9	TRBJ2-3	.	TGTGCCAGCAGCTCCGGGACTAGCGGGGGGTCCACAGATACGCAGTATTTT	CASSSGTSGGSTDTQYF
.	TRBV2	TRBJ1-3	.	TGTGCCAGTCGACGGGATGGGGGAAACACCATATATTTT	CASRRDGGNTIYF
.	TRBV30	TRBJ1-5	.	TGTGCCTGGAGTGAAGGGAGTTTTGGCAATCAGCCCCAGCATTTT	CAWSEGSFGNQPQHF
TRBD2	TRBV11-3	TRBJ2-3	.	TGTGCCAGCAGCCCTGGACTAGTAGGGGATACGCAGTATTTT	CASSPGLVGDTQYF
.	TRBV11-1	TRBJ2-3	.	TGTGCCAGCAGCCCGTACACAGATACGCAGTATTTT	CASSPYTDTQYF
TRBD1	TRBV2	TRBJ1-2	.	TGTGCCAGCAGTGGCACAGGGGCTTTTGGCTACACCTTC	CASSGTGAFGYTF
.	TRBV7-9	TRBJ1-3	.	TGTGCCAGCAGCTTAGGACATGGCAACACCATATATTTT	CASSLGHGNTIYF
TRBD1	TRBV5-4	TRBJ1-4	.	TGTGCCAGCAGCCGCCGGGACAGGGAAAATGAAAAACTGTTTTTT	CASSRRDRENEKLFF
TRBD1	TRBV28	TRBJ1-2	.	TGTGCCAGCACTTTAGGACAGGGAGCAAACTATGGCTACACCTTC	CASTLGQGANYGYTF
.	TRBV5-1	TRBJ2-1	few	TGCGCCAGCAGCGCGGGGATGGGCCCCCAAAGGAGGGATGAGCAGTTCTTC	CASSAGMGPQRRDEQFF
.	TRBV7-3	TRBJ2-4	once	TGTGCCAGCAGCTCCGGAGGGGCGGCCAAAAACATTCAGTACTTC	CASSSGGAAKNIQYF
.	TRBV4-2	TRBJ1-2	.	TGTGCCAGCAGCCAAGTTCGGGATGGCTACACCTTC	CASSQVRDGYTF